Listed below are T cell receptor beta chains from one sample, sequenced in a study of CD8 T cells in ankylosing spondylitis. TCRdb used MiXCR to reprocess the 5' RACE reads, holding one entry per CDR3 protein. Of some 250,000 distinct CDR3 sequences listed, around 7.8% were seen once; the top ten hold nearly 7%. What was sequenced was blood, either unsorted or a sorted T cell fraction (not recorded which). The receptor set was obtained from a male donor with ankylosing spondylitis or in good health (not recorded which). CDR3s include the opening cysteine and the closing phenylalanine or tryptophan. D genes are given only for firm matches. The size entry is marked missing in some rows and otherwise reads once, few, many or a size class.

v_gene: TRBV3-1; abundance: many; d_gene: TRBD2; j_gene: TRBJ2-5; CDR3nt: TGTGCCAGCAGCCCCTATAGCGGGGGGCGGATGAAGACCCAGTACTTC; CDR3aa: CASSPYSGGRMKTQYF
v_gene: TRBV12-3/TRBV12-4; abundance: many; d_gene: NA; j_gene: TRBJ1-6; CDR3nt: TGTGCCAGCAGTTTAGCGTCAGACCGGTATAATTCACCCCTCCACTTT; CDR3aa: CASSLASDRYNSPLHF
v_gene: TRBV6-2/TRBV6-3; abundance: many; d_gene: TRBD1; j_gene: TRBJ1-1; CDR3nt: TGTGCCAGCAGCCTACGGGACAGGAGGGACACTGAAGCTTTCTTT; CDR3aa: CASSLRDRRDTEAFF
v_gene: TRBV2; abundance: many; d_gene: TRBD1; j_gene: TRBJ2-7; CDR3nt: TGTGCCAGCCTACCCCCCTCGACAGGGGGCCTCTCCTACGAGCAGTACTTC; CDR3aa: CASLPPSTGGLSYEQYF
v_gene: TRBV12-3/TRBV12-4; abundance: many; d_gene: NA; j_gene: TRBJ2-5; CDR3nt: TGTGCCAGCAGTTTATACGGGACTCACCAAGAGACCCAGTACTTC; CDR3aa: CASSLYGTHQETQYF
v_gene: TRBV4-3; abundance: many; d_gene: NA; j_gene: TRBJ2-5; CDR3nt: TGCGCCAGCAGCCAAGGGGACTCCCAAGAGACCCAGTACTTC; CDR3aa: CASSQGDSQETQYF
v_gene: TRBV3-1; abundance: many; d_gene: TRBD1; j_gene: TRBJ1-2; CDR3nt: TGTGCCAGCAGCCAAGCGACAGGGATCGGTGATGGCTACACCTTC; CDR3aa: CASSQATGIGDGYTF
v_gene: TRBV9; abundance: many; d_gene: TRBD2; j_gene: TRBJ2-3; CDR3nt: TGTGCCAGCAGCAAACAGACTAGCCGCAGCACAGATACGCAGTATTTT; CDR3aa: CASSKQTSRSTDTQYF
v_gene: TRBV6-4; abundance: many; d_gene: TRBD2; j_gene: TRBJ2-3; CDR3nt: TGTGCCAGCAGTGACTTGACTAGCGGGGAGACAGATACGCAGTATTTT; CDR3aa: CASSDLTSGETDTQYF
v_gene: TRBV5-1; abundance: many; d_gene: TRBD1; j_gene: TRBJ2-2; CDR3nt: TGCGCCAGCAGACCACCCGGACAGGGGGCGTCCGGGGAGCTGTTTTTT; CDR3aa: CASRPPGQGASGELFF
v_gene: TRBV27; abundance: few; d_gene: NA; j_gene: TRBJ2-7; CDR3nt: TGTGCCAGCAGTTTGGGGGACGGGTACTACGAGCAGTACTTC; CDR3aa: CASSLGDGYYEQYF
v_gene: TRBV11-3; abundance: NA; d_gene: NA; j_gene: TRBJ2-1; CDR3nt: TGTGCCAGCAGCCCTCGGGACGGAGCTTCCTACAATGAGCAGTTCTTC; CDR3aa: CASSPRDGASYNEQFF
v_gene: TRBV6-1; abundance: many; d_gene: NA; j_gene: TRBJ2-7; CDR3nt: TGTGCCAGCAGTGAAGGCGGGTCAGAAGGCTACGAGCAGTACTTC; CDR3aa: CASSEGGSEGYEQYF
v_gene: TRBV20-1; abundance: NA; d_gene: TRBD2; j_gene: TRBJ2-1; CDR3nt: TGCAGTGCATCGGGGACTAGCGGGAGTAATGAGCAGTTCTTC; CDR3aa: CSASGTSGSNEQFF
v_gene: TRBV10-3; abundance: NA; d_gene: NA; j_gene: TRBJ1-6; CDR3nt: TGTGCCGCCCACAGCTCCTATAATTCACCCCTCCACTTT; CDR3aa: CAAHSSYNSPLHF
v_gene: TRBV12-3/TRBV12-4; abundance: many; d_gene: TRBD2; j_gene: TRBJ2-2; CDR3nt: TGTGCCAGCGGGGGGGGAACCGGGGAGCTGTTTTTT; CDR3aa: CASGGGTGELFF
v_gene: TRBV20-1; abundance: few; d_gene: NA; j_gene: TRBJ2-1; CDR3nt: TGCAGTGCGTGTGACCAGAGACAGCTTACCTACAATGAGCAGTTCTTC; CDR3aa: CSACDQRQLTYNEQFF
v_gene: TRBV19; abundance: once; d_gene: NA; j_gene: TRBJ2-2; CDR3nt: TGTGCCAGTAGTATATGGGCCGGGGCGAACACCGGGGAGCTGTTTTTT; CDR3aa: CASSIWAGANTGELFF
v_gene: TRBV6-1; abundance: many; d_gene: NA; j_gene: TRBJ1-1; CDR3nt: TGTGCCAGCATCTCCTGGAGGGGCCCTGAAGCTTTCTTT; CDR3aa: CASISWRGPEAFF
v_gene: TRBV7-2; abundance: many; d_gene: NA; j_gene: TRBJ1-2; CDR3nt: TGTGCCAGCAGCTTTGCGGGAGGAGGCTATGGCTACACCTTC; CDR3aa: CASSFAGGGYGYTF
v_gene: TRBV7-2; abundance: many; d_gene: TRBD1; j_gene: TRBJ2-7; CDR3nt: TGTGCCAGCAGCGCCGGGACAGGGACATACGAGCAGTACTTC; CDR3aa: CASSAGTGTYEQYF
v_gene: TRBV7-2; abundance: NA; d_gene: NA; j_gene: TRBJ1-5; CDR3nt: TGTGCCAGCAGCTTAGTGGGCTCAGAGAGCAATCAGCCCCAGCATTTT; CDR3aa: CASSLVGSESNQPQHF
v_gene: TRBV20-1; abundance: many; d_gene: NA; j_gene: TRBJ2-5; CDR3nt: TGCAGTGCGACATCCAATCAAGAGACCCAGTACTTC; CDR3aa: CSATSNQETQYF
v_gene: TRBV7-2; abundance: NA; d_gene: NA; j_gene: TRBJ1-1; CDR3nt: TGTGCCAGCAGCACCCAGGGGAACACTGAAGCTTTCTTT; CDR3aa: CASSTQGNTEAFF
v_gene: TRBV5-1; abundance: many; d_gene: TRBD2; j_gene: TRBJ2-3; CDR3nt: TGCGCCAGCAGCTTCACCCCCCCGACTAGCGGGGCCAGCACAGATACGCAGTATTTT; CDR3aa: CASSFTPPTSGASTDTQYF
v_gene: TRBV7-2; abundance: many; d_gene: NA; j_gene: TRBJ2-5; CDR3nt: TGTGCCAGCAGCTTAGCCGGACTCTCACAAGAGACCCAGTACTTC; CDR3aa: CASSLAGLSQETQYF
v_gene: TRBV12-3/TRBV12-4; abundance: many; d_gene: TRBD1; j_gene: TRBJ2-7; CDR3nt: TGTGCCAGCAGTTTTTTAGGACAGGGGCTCTACGAGCAGTACTTC; CDR3aa: CASSFLGQGLYEQYF
v_gene: TRBV3-1; abundance: many; d_gene: TRBD2; j_gene: TRBJ2-3; CDR3nt: TGTGCCAGCAGCCTTCCACAGCGGGGAAGCACAGATACGCAGTATTTT; CDR3aa: CASSLPQRGSTDTQYF
v_gene: TRBV15; abundance: many; d_gene: NA; j_gene: TRBJ1-1; CDR3nt: TGTGCCACCAGCAGAGAGTTGCGGCTGGCAGCTTTCTTT; CDR3aa: CATSRELRLAAFF
v_gene: TRBV7-3; abundance: many; d_gene: NA; j_gene: TRBJ2-7; CDR3nt: TGTGCCAGCAGCTTGACCTCAGGAGAAGGTTTCGAGCAGTACTTC; CDR3aa: CASSLTSGEGFEQYF
v_gene: TRBV4-3; abundance: many; d_gene: NA; j_gene: TRBJ2-5; CDR3nt: TGCGCCAGCAGCCAAGATCGATGGCTATCGGCCCAGTACTTC; CDR3aa: CASSQDRWLSAQYF
v_gene: TRBV10-3; abundance: many; d_gene: NA; j_gene: TRBJ1-1; CDR3nt: TGTGCCATCAGTGAAAGGGCAGGGAACACTGAAGCTTTCTTT; CDR3aa: CAISERAGNTEAFF
v_gene: TRBV10-2; abundance: many; d_gene: NA; j_gene: TRBJ2-7; CDR3nt: TGCGCCAGCAGTGAAGCATACAGCCACTACGAGCAGTACTTC; CDR3aa: CASSEAYSHYEQYF
v_gene: TRBV5-1; abundance: many; d_gene: NA; j_gene: TRBJ1-1; CDR3nt: TGCGCCAGCAGAGGGAACACTGAAGCTTTCTTT; CDR3aa: CASRGNTEAFF
v_gene: TRBV7-2; abundance: few; d_gene: TRBD1; j_gene: TRBJ2-7; CDR3nt: TGTGCCAGCAGCTCAAGTGACAGGGGCCTGCTCAAGCAGTACTTC; CDR3aa: CASSSSDRGLLKQYF
v_gene: TRBV7-9; abundance: few; d_gene: NA; j_gene: TRBJ2-3; CDR3nt: TGTGCCAGCAGCTGGGCGAGCAGGAGCACAGATACGCAGTATTTT; CDR3aa: CASSWASRSTDTQYF
v_gene: TRBV4-2; abundance: many; d_gene: TRBD1; j_gene: TRBJ1-1; CDR3nt: TGTGCCAGCAGCCCCGATCCCGGACAGGGGAACACTGAAGCTTTCTTT; CDR3aa: CASSPDPGQGNTEAFF
v_gene: TRBV6-5; abundance: many; d_gene: TRBD1; j_gene: TRBJ2-3; CDR3nt: TGTGCCAGCAGTTACTCCCCTTGGACAGGGGGGAAGGCAGATACGCAGTATTTT; CDR3aa: CASSYSPWTGGKADTQYF
v_gene: TRBV19; abundance: few; d_gene: TRBD1; j_gene: TRBJ1-5; CDR3nt: TGTGCCAGTAGTATAGCGTGGGACAGTGATAGCAATCAGCCCCAGCATTTT; CDR3aa: CASSIAWDSDSNQPQHF
v_gene: TRBV12-3/TRBV12-4; abundance: many; d_gene: NA; j_gene: TRBJ1-1; CDR3nt: TGTGCCAGCAGTTTGGGAGGTGGTTGGACTGAAGCTTTCTTT; CDR3aa: CASSLGGGWTEAFF
v_gene: TRBV5-1; abundance: many; d_gene: NA; j_gene: TRBJ2-1; CDR3nt: TGCGCCAGCAGCTTGGCCGGGACCCATAGCAATGAGCAGTTCTTC; CDR3aa: CASSLAGTHSNEQFF
v_gene: TRBV3-1; abundance: many; d_gene: NA; j_gene: TRBJ2-5; CDR3nt: TGTGCCAGCAGCCCCCTATCTGAGACCCAGTACTTC; CDR3aa: CASSPLSETQYF
v_gene: TRBV18; abundance: NA; d_gene: NA; j_gene: TRBJ2-2; CDR3nt: TGTGCCAGCTCACCGCAGAGGGAAGACGGCGGGGAGCTGTTTTTT; CDR3aa: CASSPQREDGGELFF
v_gene: TRBV12-3/TRBV12-4; abundance: many; d_gene: NA; j_gene: TRBJ1-1; CDR3nt: TGTGCCAGCAGTTTTACGGAGGGGACTGAAGCTTTCTTT; CDR3aa: CASSFTEGTEAFF
v_gene: TRBV29-1; abundance: many; d_gene: NA; j_gene: TRBJ2-3; CDR3nt: TGCAGCGTTGATGGGGGCACAGATACGCAGTATTTT; CDR3aa: CSVDGGTDTQYF
v_gene: TRBV29-1; abundance: many; d_gene: NA; j_gene: TRBJ2-3; CDR3nt: TGCAGCGCTCACCCGGAGAGCACAGATACGCAGTATTTT; CDR3aa: CSAHPESTDTQYF
v_gene: TRBV6-2/TRBV6-3; abundance: NA; d_gene: NA; j_gene: TRBJ1-6; CDR3nt: TGTGCCAGCAGACGTGTCGGCGATAATTCACCCCTCCACTTT; CDR3aa: CASRRVGDNSPLHF
v_gene: TRBV20-1; abundance: many; d_gene: NA; j_gene: TRBJ2-3; CDR3nt: TGCAGTGCCTCCTCGTTAGTGCGTACGCAGTATTTT; CDR3aa: CSASSLVRTQYF
v_gene: TRBV7-7; abundance: many; d_gene: NA; j_gene: TRBJ2-3; CDR3nt: TGTGCTAGCAGCTTAGTCCACACAGATACGCAGTATTTT; CDR3aa: CASSLVHTDTQYF
v_gene: TRBV5-6; abundance: many; d_gene: TRBD1; j_gene: TRBJ2-5; CDR3nt: TGTGCCAGCAGCTTGGACAGGGGGTACCAAGAGACCCAGTACTTC; CDR3aa: CASSLDRGYQETQYF
v_gene: TRBV7-3; abundance: many; d_gene: TRBD1; j_gene: TRBJ2-1; CDR3nt: TGTGCCAGCAGCCCCGGGACAGGGGAGGATGAGCAGTTCTTC; CDR3aa: CASSPGTGEDEQFF
v_gene: TRBV18; abundance: many; d_gene: TRBD1; j_gene: TRBJ1-1; CDR3nt: TGTGCCAGCTCTAGACGCACAGGGGACACTGAAGCTTTCTTT; CDR3aa: CASSRRTGDTEAFF